This T cell receptor beta chain was found in a study of shared clonotypes between healthy human individuals. Whole-study findings and limits: Across four donors, naive CD4 shared roughly 5%, naive CD8 around 4%, memory CD4 roughly 2.3%, memory CD8 roughly 0.37%. The study drew on few donors, limiting represented genetic and exposure-history diversity.

Across several immunoSEQ plates, the genomic DNA of each subset was split evenly. Libraries were prepared by immunoSEQ multiplex PCR; TCRdb keeps only in-frame clonotypes and omits some of them. The repertoire holds 2.5 million or so clones, with over 85% as singletons. Losses at the gene ends were 3 bases for V and 4 bases for J; bases not matched to a gene: 5. Germline V lookup: CDR1 KGHSH, CDR2 LQKENI. CDR3 length: 14 amino acids. Points on this clone: Its antigen is undetermined. Other DNA sequences in this sample translate to the same CDR3.

V usage is TRBV18 and J usage is TRBJ2-7; 8 nucleotides line up with TRBD1. This sequence originates from a man in his late teens or twenties in good health. Sequencing was performed on naive CD4+ T cells sorted from blood. Subset in this sample: CD45RA+ positively selected. The CDR3: CASSPGQVGYEQYF. The CDR3, as DNA: TGTGCCAGCTCACCGGGACAGGTGGGGTACGAGCAGTACTTC.